The 9 T cell receptor beta chains below come from one sample, sequenced in a study of blood T cell repertoires in COVID-19. The table came from immunoSEQ multiplex PCR; TCRdb's copy has only in-frame clones and leaves some out. The table includes approximately 110,000 clones, about 82% detected once. Sequencing was carried out using peripheral blood. The receptors come from a human donor in a cohort sampled during active COVID-19.

The chain joins TRBV19 to TRBJ2-5, with 8 bases lining up with TRBD2. Germline V CDR1 and CDR2: LNHDA, SQIVND (reference sequence). This CDR3 is 15 amino acids long. J was trimmed by 5 bases and V by 3 bases; bases with no gene match: 8. The CDR3 sequence is CASSISGTRWETQYF. DNA of the CDR3: TGTGCCAGTAGTATTTCCGGGACTAGATGGGAGACCCAGTACTTC. Complete variable domain (other parts from reference TRBV19 and TRBJ2-5): DGGITQSPKYLFRKEGQNVTLSCEQNLNHDAMYWYRQDPGQGLRLIYYSQIVNDFQKGDIAEGYSVSREKKESFPLTVTSAQKNPTAFYLCASSISGTRWETQYFGPGTRLLVL.

This chain joins TRBV2 and TRBJ1-4; 8 bases line up with TRBD1. The CDR3 runs 15 residues. CDR1 SNHLY and CDR2 FYNNEI come from the germline V gene. V lost 7 bases, J lost 5 bases, and 9 bases stayed unmatched. The CDR3 loop is CASTFPDRANEKLFF. CDR3 DNA: TGTGCCAGCACCTTCCCGGACAGGGCAAATGAAAAACTGTTTTTT.

CDR3 DNA: TGTGCCAGCAGCGCTAGCGGGAAAAACATTCAGTACTTC. Translating gives CASSASGKNIQYF. The chain has TRBV6-5 and TRBJ2-4, with 8 positions matching TRBD2. The CDR3 runs to 13 residues. Germline V CDR1 and CDR2: MNHEY, SVGAGI. With 6 bases clipped from V and 4 bases from J, the junction kept 2 bases outside the gene matches.

This clone was counted once. The CDR3 loop reads CASSVTRAGANVLTF. DNA of the CDR3: TGTGCCAGCAGTGTTACCCGGGCTGGGGCCAACGTCCTGACTTTC. V and J are TRBV2 and TRBJ2-6; D is uncertain. This CDR3 is built from 15 residues. The V end lost 4 bases, the J end lost 2 bases, and 9 bases lay between the germline ends. CDR1 SNHLY and CDR2 FYNNEI come from the germline V gene.

The chain links TRBV5-1 to TRBJ2-3, with TRBD2 matching over 12 bases. The CDR3 has 16 residues. Germline V gives CDR1 SGHRS, CDR2 YFSETQ. V was pared by 6 bases and J by 6 bases, with 11 bases of the junction left unmatched. CDR3 in DNA: TGCGCCAGCAAGGTTTTACTAGCGGGAGGACGGGATACGCAGTATTTT. Translating it yields CASKVLLAGGRDTQYF.

The chain carries TRBV24-1 and TRBJ2-3; TRBD1 aligns across 8 bases. Germline V gene lookup returns CDR1 KGHDR and CDR2 SFDVKD. The CDR3 length is 13 residues. Trimming removed 7 bases from V and 3 bases from J; junction bases left unmatched: 2. CDR3 nucleotides: TGTGCCACCAGAGGACAGGGAACAGATACGCAGTATTTT. It yields the protein CATRGQGTDTQYF.

This chain uses TRBV28 with TRBJ1-6; weak D call: TRBD1 (5 bases). CDR3 length equals 11 residues. Germline loops: CDR1 MDHEN, CDR2 SYDVKM. V was pared by 6 bases and J by 11 bases, with 8 bases between. CDR3 sequence: CASRQGTPLHF. The DNA for the CDR3 is TGTGCCAGCAGGCAGGGTACACCCCTCCACTTT.

This rearrangement joins TRBV7-2 to TRBJ1-5; TRBD1 aligns across 7 bases. In germline, CDR1 is SGHTA, CDR2 FQGNSA. CDR3 length: 16 amino acids. V lost 1 base to trimming and J lost 3 bases; unmatched junction nucleotides: 6. CDR3 residues: CASSLGSGQYNQPQHF. CDR3 in DNA: TGTGCCAGCAGCTTAGGATCGGGACAGTACAATCAGCCCCAGCATTTT.

The chain recombines TRBV18 with TRBJ1-4; unclear D gene. The V gene's germline CDR1 is KGHSH and CDR2 LQKENI. Trimming stripped 4 bases from V and 7 bases from J, with 16 bases between. The CDR3 spans 15 residues. The CDR3 region has the DNA TGTGCCAGCTCACTCGACACCGGGGATCTTGAAAAACTGTTTTTT. It yields the protein CASSLDTGDLEKLFF.